The TCR beta chain under discussion was sequenced for a study of T cells in narcolepsy. Overall study results and limits: Autoreactive HCRT-specific and TRIB2-specific clonotypes were marked in same-patient CSF-versus-blood CD4+ comparisons. Autoreactive clonotypes reportedly recurred in blood of same and different patients, not controls.

The J segment lost 7 bases and the V segment lost 5 bases, leaving 12 bases of the junction unmatched. Germline V gives CDR1 SEHNR, CDR2 FQNEAQ (reference sequence). The CDR3 covers 16 residues. The repertoire was sequenced with immunoSEQ multiplex PCR; TCRdb's copy has only in-frame clones and lacks some. The data hold 2,500 to 3,000 clones, with over 20% observed a single time. As for this clone: Its matching antigen is unknown.

The V call is TRBV7-9, the J call TRBJ1-3; the match to TRBD1 covers 9 bases. The sample consisted of cultured CD4+ T cells from cerebrospinal fluid. This TCR derives from a human donor with narcolepsy. The CDR3 DNA is TGTGCCAGCAGCCAAGATCCGGGACAGGGTGAGAACACCATATATTTT. Translation gives CASSQDPGQGENTIYF.